This T cell receptor beta chain originates from a study of OX40 agonist ivuxolimab in advanced cancers. Study-wide background: Past anti-PD-1, anti-PD-L1 or anti-CTLA-4 therapy was accepted, and approximately 37% had received some.

Findings and limits, study-wide: Determination of antigen specificity was not performed for the expanded peripheral T cells.

Clones were read by immunoSEQ multiplex PCR, and TCRdb kept only the in-frame ones, dropping some. The sample holds some 46,000 clones, around 89% seen once. A word on this clone: Its antigen is currently unknown.

The CDR3 is made up of 18 amino acids. Trimming removed 4 bases at V and 4 bases at J, with 26 bases between. This sequence originates from an adult with an advanced solid tumor such as melanoma, head and neck, liver or kidney cancer. The V gene is TRBV5-3, the J gene TRBJ1-2; the D gene is possibly TRBD1 (5 bases). TRBV5-3 is flagged as an ORF with uncertain function. The specimen was CD4+ or CD8+ T cells sorted from blood, collected in a trial of the OX40 agonist ivuxolimab. This chain's CDR3 is CARSPRRVANRSGYGYTF. The CDR3 DNA reads as TGTGCCAGAAGCCCTCGCAGGGTTGCCAATCGATCGGGCTATGGCTACACCTTC.